This T cell receptor beta chain was recovered during a study of blood T cells in healthy people across ages. V lost 0 bases, J lost 13 bases, and 13 bases lay in between. Germline V gene data show CDR1 as LGHDT and CDR2 as YNNKEL (reference sequence). There are 13 residues in the CDR3. This clonotype showed up just a few times. The antigen remains unidentified. This could be a read error, since a much larger clone is one nucleotide away. Isolation per sample recovered at least 6 million PBMCs. Points from the study as a whole: A greater number of naive CD4+ cells and higher diversity distinguished long-lived donors from aged donors. Per million T cells, the diversity of TCR beta decreased roughly linearly as age advanced.

Through a sample-barcoded 5' primer and a J-beta primer mix, a second PCR was run for roughly 7 to 11 cycles. Tags on each cDNA molecule came from a template-switch adaptor with 12 random nucleotides. TCRdb used MiXCR to reprocess the 5' RACE reads, holding one entry per CDR3 protein. Of some 790,000 distinct CDR3 sequences in the sample, 25% to 35% were seen once. V is TRBV3-1 and J is TRBJ2-4; a possible D gene is TRBD2 (6 bases). Sequencing was done on a sample of blood. This receptor was obtained from a woman over 75 in good health. The CDR3 reads CASSQDLGGSQYF. DNA of the CDR3: TGTGCCAGCAGCCAAGATCTTGGGGGGTCCCAGTACTTC.